Described below is a single T cell receptor (beta chain) sequence and its context. RNA transcripts served as the template for amplifying TCR beta CDR3 regions. The HTBI set primed first-round TCR CDR3 RT-PCR. TCRdb analysed the multiplex PCR reads with MiXCR anew, one entry per CDR3 protein. Of a few hundred thousand distinct CDR3 sequences listed, around 13% are singletons. This CDR3 spans 13 amino acids. V was clipped by 5 bases and J by 5 bases, with 12 bases between them. The germline gives CDR1 SGHAT, CDR2 FQNNGV. This entry is derived from a study of T cells in Graves' hyperthyroidism and ophthalmopathy.

What was sequenced was blood. The chain employs TRBV11-2 and TRBJ1-1; perhaps TRBD1 as D (6 bases). The source of this sequence is a woman between 35 and 50 years old with Graves' hyperthyroidism. CDR3 sequence (DNA): TGTGCCAGCAGCGCCACCGGGACAACTGAAGCTTTCTTT. Its translation: CASSATGTTEAFF.